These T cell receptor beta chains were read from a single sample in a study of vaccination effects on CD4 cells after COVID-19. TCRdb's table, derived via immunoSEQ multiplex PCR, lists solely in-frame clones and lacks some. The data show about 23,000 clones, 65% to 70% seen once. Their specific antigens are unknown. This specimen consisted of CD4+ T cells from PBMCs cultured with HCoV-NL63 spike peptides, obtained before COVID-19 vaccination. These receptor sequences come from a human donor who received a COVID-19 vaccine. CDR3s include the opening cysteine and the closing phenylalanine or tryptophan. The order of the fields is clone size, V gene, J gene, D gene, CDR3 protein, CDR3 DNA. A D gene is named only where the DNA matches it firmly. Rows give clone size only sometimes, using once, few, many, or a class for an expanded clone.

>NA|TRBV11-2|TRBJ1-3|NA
CASSLWGSGSGNTIYF
TGTGCCAGCAGCTTATGGGGGTCAGGATCTGGAAACACCATATATTTT
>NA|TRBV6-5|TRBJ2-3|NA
CASSYMDRRTDTQYF
TGTGCCAGCAGTTATATGGACCGACGCACAGATACGCAGTATTTT
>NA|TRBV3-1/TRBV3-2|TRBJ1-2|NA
CASSQDHRRGNYGYTF
TGTGCCAGCAGCCAAGATCACCGGCGGGGGAACTATGGCTACACCTTC
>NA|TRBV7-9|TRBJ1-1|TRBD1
CARDRASTEAFF
TGTGCCAGGGACAGGGCGAGCACTGAAGCTTTCTTT
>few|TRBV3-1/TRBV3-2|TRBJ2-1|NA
CASSPALAFRDNEQFF
TGTGCCAGCAGCCCAGCCCTAGCGTTCCGGGACAATGAGCAGTTCTTC
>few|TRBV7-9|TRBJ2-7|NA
CASSLGVLGDEQYF
TGTGCCAGCAGCTTAGGGGTGTTGGGGGACGAGCAGTACTTC
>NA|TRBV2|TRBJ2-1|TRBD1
CASIKRRDRGYNEQFF
TGTGCCAGCATCAAGAGGCGGGACAGGGGATACAATGAGCAGTTCTTC
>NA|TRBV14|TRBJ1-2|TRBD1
CASSQGDSANYGYTF
TGTGCCAGCAGCCAAGGGGACAGCGCTAACTATGGCTACACCTTC
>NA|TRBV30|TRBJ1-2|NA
CAWEREIYGYTF
TGTGCCTGGGAACGGGAAATCTATGGCTACACCTTC
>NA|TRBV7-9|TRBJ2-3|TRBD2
CASSLVALAGGPDTQYF
TGTGCCAGCAGCTTAGTCGCTCTAGCGGGGGGGCCAGATACGCAGTATTTT
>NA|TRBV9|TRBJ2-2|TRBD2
CASSVDGPSGTGELFF
TGTGCCAGCAGCGTAGATGGCCCTAGCGGCACCGGGGAGCTGTTTTTT
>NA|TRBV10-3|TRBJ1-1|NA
CAISVTGNTEAFF
TGTGCCATCAGTGTTACTGGGAACACTGAAGCTTTCTTT
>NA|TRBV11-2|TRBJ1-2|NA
CASRQSGTQFGYTF
TGTGCCAGCCGGCAGTCCGGGACCCAGTTTGGCTACACCTTC
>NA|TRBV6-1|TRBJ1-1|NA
CASSEESGVTEAFF
TGTGCCAGCAGTGAAGAATCCGGGGTGACTGAAGCTTTCTTT
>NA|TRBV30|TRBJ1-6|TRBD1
CAWRVEDRVSSPLHF
TGTGCCTGGAGAGTCGAGGACAGGGTGAGTTCACCCCTCCACTTT
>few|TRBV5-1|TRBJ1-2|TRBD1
CASATGGVGYGYTF
TGCGCCAGTGCGACAGGGGGTGTCGGGTATGGCTACACCTTC
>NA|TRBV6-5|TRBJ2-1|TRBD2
CASRYSSGRKNEQFF
TGTGCCAGCAGGTACTCTAGCGGGAGGAAAAATGAGCAGTTCTTC
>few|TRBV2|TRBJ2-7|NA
CASSAQATEQYF
TGTGCCAGCAGTGCTCAGGCAACCGAGCAGTACTTC
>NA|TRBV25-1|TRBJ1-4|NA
CASSEGAGRADEKLFF
TGTGCCAGCAGTGAGGGAGCCGGCAGGGCGGATGAAAAACTGTTTTTT
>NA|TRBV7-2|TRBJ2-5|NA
CASSLAFRETQYF
TGTGCCAGCAGCTTAGCTTTTCGAGAGACCCAGTACTTC
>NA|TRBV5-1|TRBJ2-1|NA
CASSSTRTAYNEQFF
TGCGCCAGCAGCTCAACAAGGACGGCCTACAATGAGCAGTTCTTC
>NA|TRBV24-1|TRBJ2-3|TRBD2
CATSDLTSGVLDTQYF
TGTGCCACCAGTGATTTGACTAGCGGGGTACTAGATACGCAGTATTTT
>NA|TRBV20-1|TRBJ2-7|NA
CSALQGNEQYF
TGCAGTGCGCTCCAGGGGAACGAGCAGTACTTC
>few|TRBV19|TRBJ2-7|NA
CASSIGDTYNYEQYF
TGTGCCAGTAGTATAGGGGACACTTATAACTACGAGCAGTACTTC
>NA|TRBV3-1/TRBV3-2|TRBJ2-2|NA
CASSQARSGTSSTGELFF
TGTGCCAGCAGCCAAGCACGCTCCGGGACATCCTCCACCGGGGAGCTGTTTTTT